Given below is one T cell receptor beta chain in context. The antigen is not known. These data belong to a study of T cell responses to AZD1222 COVID-19 vaccine. Study results and limitations: Two AZD1222 administrations were followed by greater Spike-specific TCR breadth and depth. Researchers report vaccine-associated CD4 TCRs spanning spike, with dominance at 160-218 and 743-854.

The germline V gene has CDR1 LGHDT and CDR2 YNNKEL (reference sequence). CDR3 length: 13 amino acids. V shed 2 bases and J shed 5 bases, with 7 bases lying between them. Method: immunoSEQ multiplex PCR; TCRdb's copy keeps in-frame clones and lacks some. The sample yields about 70,000 clones, 84% seen once. The sample here was peripheral blood, taken on day 0 of AZD1222 vaccination. This chain connects TRBV3-1 (or the pseudogene TRBV3-2) to TRBJ1-5; no clear D gene. The source is an adult in good health. The CDR3 sequence: CASSQPNHQPQHF. The DNA of the CDR3 is TGTGCCAGCAGCCAACCCAATCATCAGCCCCAGCATTTT.